This is a list of T cell receptor beta chains from one sample in a study of shared clonotypes between healthy human individuals. TCRdb's copy holds only in-frame clones and misses some; the assay was immunoSEQ multiplex PCR. The sample holds around 2,000,000 clones, roughly 96% seen once. The sequenced sample consisted of naive CD4+ T cells sorted from blood. All receptors come from a man aged 18 to 30 in good health. Each CDR3 is given with its conserved first and last residue. The order of the fields is J gene, clone size, V gene, D gene, CDR3 DNA, CDR3 protein. D genes are given only for firm matches. Some rows have no size entry. The others give once, few or many, or a class for an expanded clone.

TRBJ2-7,NA,TRBV5-4,TRBD1,TGTGCCAGCAGCAATCGACAGGGGGTCTCCTACGAGCAGTACTTC,CASSNRQGVSYEQYF
TRBJ2-3,NA,TRBV14,TRBD2,TGTGCCAGCAGCCTTTACGGCGGGGGGGCCATTTTAGGAGATACGCAGTATTTT,CASSLYGGGAILGDTQYF
TRBJ1-3,NA,TRBV7-9,TRBD1,TGTGCCAGCAGCTTACCCAGGACAGGGGGCGTTTTGGGAAACACCATATATTTT,CASSLPRTGGVLGNTIYF
TRBJ2-3,NA,TRBV2,NA,TGTGCCAGCAGTGTAGGGATTGCAGATACGCAGTATTTT,CASSVGIADTQYF
TRBJ1-2,NA,TRBV6-1,NA,TGTGCCAGCAGGCCTATATCAGCGGGCTACACCTTC,CASRPISAGYTF
TRBJ2-1,NA,TRBV4-1,TRBD2,TGCGCCAGCAGCCAAGTTCTAGCGGGAGGTCTCTCATACAATGAGCAGTTCTTC,CASSQVLAGGLSYNEQFF
TRBJ2-7,NA,TRBV7-2,NA,TGTGCCAGCACCCTTAACAATCAGGGTTACGAGCAGTACTTC,CASTLNNQGYEQYF
TRBJ1-4,once,TRBV5-1,TRBD1,TGCGCCAGCAGCGTTACAGGGGGCGCTGGTGAAAAACTGTTTTTT,CASSVTGGAGEKLFF
TRBJ2-3,NA,TRBV7-2,TRBD2,TGTGCCAGCTCCCGCGGGACTAGCGTCACAGATACGCAGTATTTT,CASSRGTSVTDTQYF
TRBJ2-7,NA,TRBV5-1,TRBD1,TGCGCCAGCAGCTTGGACCCCGGGACAGGGAACGAGCAGTACTTC,CASSLDPGTGNEQYF
TRBJ1-2,NA,TRBV2,TRBD1,TGTGCCAGCAGTGTGGGGACAGGGGGTGGCTACACCTTC,CASSVGTGGGYTF
TRBJ2-1,NA,TRBV7-2,NA,TGTGCCAGCAGCTTGGACTACTACAATGAGCAGTTCTTC,CASSLDYYNEQFF
TRBJ2-7,NA,TRBV11-3,NA,TGTGCCAGCGTGGGGGGTCTGGCAGGCTTGACCTCCTACGAGCAGTACTTC,CASVGGLAGLTSYEQYF
TRBJ1-2,NA,TRBV6-5,NA,TGTGCCAGCAGTTACGCGGGGCTCGGTACCTATGGCTACACCTTC,CASSYAGLGTYGYTF
TRBJ2-7,NA,TRBV5-4,NA,TGTGCCAGCAGCTTGGGGCAGGTTGTTAAGGACGAGCAGTACTTC,CASSLGQVVKDEQYF
TRBJ1-2,NA,TRBV30,NA,TGTGCCTGGAGTGGCCGGGTCTATGGCTACACCTTC,CAWSGRVYGYTF
TRBJ1-2,NA,TRBV5-6,TRBD1,TGTGCCAGCAGCTTGGCCGGGACAGTCGGCTACACCTTC,CASSLAGTVGYTF
TRBJ2-7,NA,TRBV6-1,NA,TGTGCCAGCAGTGAAGCGGGAGTTGGGGAGCAGTACTTC,CASSEAGVGEQYF
TRBJ2-3,NA,TRBV10-3,NA,TGTGCCATCAGTGAGGGGGCGGGCGGACGCACAGATACGCAGTATTTT,CAISEGAGGRTDTQYF
TRBJ1-5,NA,TRBV7-8,NA,TGTGCCAGCAGCTTAAGTAACGATCAGCCCCAGCATTTT,CASSLSNDQPQHF
TRBJ2-3,NA,TRBV29-1,NA,TGCACCGGCGGCGGGGATACGCAGTATTTT,CTGGGDTQYF
TRBJ2-2,NA,TRBV2,TRBD1,TGTGCCAGCAGAGACTCGGGGACAGGAGGAAGGGGGGAGCTGTTTTTT,CASRDSGTGGRGELFF
TRBJ2-7,NA,TRBV7-8,NA,TGTGCCAGCAGCTTAGTGGGGGGATGGTACGAGCAGTACTTC,CASSLVGGWYEQYF
TRBJ1-2,NA,TRBV5-1,NA,TGCGCCAGCAGCTTGAACAGGCTCGAGGGCGGCTACACCTTC,CASSLNRLEGGYTF
TRBJ1-1,NA,TRBV10-3,NA,TGTGCCATCAGTGAAGCGGGTACTGGGAGCACTGAAGCTTTCTTT,CAISEAGTGSTEAFF
TRBJ2-2,NA,TRBV18,TRBD1,TGTGCCAGCTCATTCGGACAGGGGAACACCGGGGAGCTGTTTTTT,CASSFGQGNTGELFF
TRBJ2-3,NA,TRBV7-3,NA,TGTGCCAGCAGCCCCCCCAGCACAGATACGCAGTATTTT,CASSPPSTDTQYF
TRBJ1-3,NA,TRBV10-1,NA,TGCGCCAGCCCCACTACTCGATCTGGAAACACCATATATTTT,CASPTTRSGNTIYF
TRBJ2-7,NA,TRBV11-2,NA,TGTGCCAGCAGCAAAGGAATGGGACTGATCTACGAGCAGTACTTC,CASSKGMGLIYEQYF